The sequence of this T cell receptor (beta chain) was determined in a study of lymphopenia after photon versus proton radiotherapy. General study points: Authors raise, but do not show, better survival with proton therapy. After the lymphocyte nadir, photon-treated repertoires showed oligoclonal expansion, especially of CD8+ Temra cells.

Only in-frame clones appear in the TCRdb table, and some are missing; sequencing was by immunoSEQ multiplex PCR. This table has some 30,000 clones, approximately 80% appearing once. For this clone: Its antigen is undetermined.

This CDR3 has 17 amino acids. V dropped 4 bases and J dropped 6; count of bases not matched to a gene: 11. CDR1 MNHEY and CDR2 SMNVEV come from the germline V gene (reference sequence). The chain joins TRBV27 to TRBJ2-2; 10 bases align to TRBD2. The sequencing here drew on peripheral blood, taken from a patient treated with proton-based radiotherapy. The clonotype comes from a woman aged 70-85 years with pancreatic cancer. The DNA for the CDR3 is TGTGCCAGCAGTTCCCTGGCTAGCGGGAGTCCAGCCGGGGAGCTGTTTTTT. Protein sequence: CASSSLASGSPAGELFF.